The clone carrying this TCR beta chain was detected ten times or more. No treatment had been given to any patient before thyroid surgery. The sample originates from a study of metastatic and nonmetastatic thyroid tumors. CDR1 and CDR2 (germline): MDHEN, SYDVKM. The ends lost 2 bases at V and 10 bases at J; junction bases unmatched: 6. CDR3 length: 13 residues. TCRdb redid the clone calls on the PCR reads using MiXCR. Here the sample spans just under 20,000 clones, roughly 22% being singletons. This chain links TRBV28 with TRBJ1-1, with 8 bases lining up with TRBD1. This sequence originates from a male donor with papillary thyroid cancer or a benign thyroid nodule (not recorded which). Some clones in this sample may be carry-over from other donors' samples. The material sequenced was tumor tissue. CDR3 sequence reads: CASSLPGQGRAFF. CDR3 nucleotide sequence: TGTGCCAGCAGTTTACCCGGACAGGGAAGAGCTTTCTTT.